This T cell receptor (beta chain) was recorded in a study of cytomegalovirus exposure and HLA in healthy donors. The CDR3 covers 15 residues. V was pared by 4 bases and J by 4 bases, with 4 bases of the junction left unmatched. The germline CDR1 and CDR2 sequences are SGHDT and YYEEEE. All the people who gave samples were healthy bone marrow donors. The PCR ran on 60 Vbeta and 13 Jbeta primers. The data were produced by immunoSEQ multiplex PCR, yet TCRdb's version contains in-frame clones alone and is incomplete. The table shows about 200,000 clones, with 65% to 85% occurring only once. The chain links TRBV5-6 to TRBJ2-7, with TRBD2 matching 14 bases. The receptor's source is a boy aged 2 to 10 in good health and CMV-seronegative. Sequenced input: PBMCs. CDR3 DNA sequence: TGTGCCAGCAGCACGGGACTAGCGGGAGCTTACGAGCAGTACTTC. Its translation: CASSTGLAGAYEQYF.